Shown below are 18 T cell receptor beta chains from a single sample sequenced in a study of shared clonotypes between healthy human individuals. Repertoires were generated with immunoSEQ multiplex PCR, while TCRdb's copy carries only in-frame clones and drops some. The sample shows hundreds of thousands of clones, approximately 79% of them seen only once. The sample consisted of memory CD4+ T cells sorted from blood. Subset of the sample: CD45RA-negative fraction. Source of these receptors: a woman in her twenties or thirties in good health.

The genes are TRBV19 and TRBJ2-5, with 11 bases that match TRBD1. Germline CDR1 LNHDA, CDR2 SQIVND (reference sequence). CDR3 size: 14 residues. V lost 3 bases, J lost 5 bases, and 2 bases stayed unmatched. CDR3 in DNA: TGTGCCAGTAGTATGGACAGGGGGCGGGAGACCCAGTACTTC. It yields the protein CASSMDRGRETQYF.

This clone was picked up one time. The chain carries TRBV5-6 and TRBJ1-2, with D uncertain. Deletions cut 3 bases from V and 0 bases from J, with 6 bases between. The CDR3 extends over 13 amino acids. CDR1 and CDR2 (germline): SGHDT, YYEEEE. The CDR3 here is CASSWQANYGYTF. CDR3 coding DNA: TGTGCCAGCAGCTGGCAGGCTAACTATGGCTACACCTTC.

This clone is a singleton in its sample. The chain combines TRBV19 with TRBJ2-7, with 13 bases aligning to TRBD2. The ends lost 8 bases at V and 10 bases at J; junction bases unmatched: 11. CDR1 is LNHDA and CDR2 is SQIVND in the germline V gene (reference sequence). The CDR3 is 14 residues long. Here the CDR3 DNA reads TGTGCCAGTTCAAGTCCCGGACTAGCGGGAGCCCAGTACTTC. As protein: CASSSPGLAGAQYF.

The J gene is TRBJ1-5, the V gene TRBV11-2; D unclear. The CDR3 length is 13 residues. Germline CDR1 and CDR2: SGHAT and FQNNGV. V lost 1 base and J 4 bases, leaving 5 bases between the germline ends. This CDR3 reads CASSLGHNQPQHF. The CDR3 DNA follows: TGTGCCAGCAGCTTAGGGCATAATCAGCCCCAGCATTTT.

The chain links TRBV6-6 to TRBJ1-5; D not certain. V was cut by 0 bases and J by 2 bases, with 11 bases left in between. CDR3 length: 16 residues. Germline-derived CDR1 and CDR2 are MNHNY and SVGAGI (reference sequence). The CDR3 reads CASSYSSTRGNQPQHF. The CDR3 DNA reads TGTGCCAGCAGTTACTCGTCCACAAGGGGCAATCAGCCCCAGCATTTT.

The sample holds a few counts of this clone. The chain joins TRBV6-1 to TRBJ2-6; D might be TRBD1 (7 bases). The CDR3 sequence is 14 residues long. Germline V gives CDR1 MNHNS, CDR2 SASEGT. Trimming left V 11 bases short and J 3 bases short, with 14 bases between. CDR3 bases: TGTGCCGTCGGCAGGGGGGATGGGGCCAACGTCCTGACTTTC. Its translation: CAVGRGDGANVLTF.

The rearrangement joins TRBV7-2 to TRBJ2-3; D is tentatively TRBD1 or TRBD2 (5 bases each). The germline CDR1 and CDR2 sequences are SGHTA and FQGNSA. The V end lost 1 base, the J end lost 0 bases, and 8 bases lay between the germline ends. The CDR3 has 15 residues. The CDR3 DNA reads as TGTGCCAGCAGCTTAGTCGGGGCCAGCACAGATACGCAGTATTTT. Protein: CASSLVGASTDTQYF.

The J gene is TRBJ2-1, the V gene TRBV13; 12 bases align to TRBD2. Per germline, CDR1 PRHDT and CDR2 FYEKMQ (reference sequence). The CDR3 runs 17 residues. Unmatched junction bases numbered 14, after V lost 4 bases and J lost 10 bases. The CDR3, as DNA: TGTGCCAGCAGCTCTTCCCGACTAGCGGGAGATGAAGGGGAGCAGTTCTTC. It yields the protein CASSSSRLAGDEGEQFF.

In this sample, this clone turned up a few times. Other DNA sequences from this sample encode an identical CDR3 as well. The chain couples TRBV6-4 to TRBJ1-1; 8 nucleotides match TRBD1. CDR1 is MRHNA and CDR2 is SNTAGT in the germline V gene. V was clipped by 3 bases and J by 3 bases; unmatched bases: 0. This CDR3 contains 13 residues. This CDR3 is CASSEQGDTEAFF. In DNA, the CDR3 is TGTGCCAGCAGTGAACAGGGGGACACTGAAGCTTTCTTT.

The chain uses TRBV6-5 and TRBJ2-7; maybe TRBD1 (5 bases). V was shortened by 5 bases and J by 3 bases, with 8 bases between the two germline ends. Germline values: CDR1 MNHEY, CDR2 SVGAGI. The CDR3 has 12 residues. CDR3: CASSPQDYEQYF. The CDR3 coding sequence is TGTGCCAGCAGTCCACAGGACTACGAGCAGTACTTC.

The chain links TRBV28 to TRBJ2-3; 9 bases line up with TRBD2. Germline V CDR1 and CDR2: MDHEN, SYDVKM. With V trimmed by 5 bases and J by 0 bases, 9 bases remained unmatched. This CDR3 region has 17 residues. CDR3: CASSPHSSGTSTDTQYF. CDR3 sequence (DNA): TGTGCCAGCAGTCCACATTCTAGCGGGACTAGCACAGATACGCAGTATTTT.

In nucleotides, the CDR3 is TGCAGCGTCCGGGGGGCGGGTAGTGATCAGCCCCAGCATTTT. Protein product: CSVRGAGSDQPQHF. The chain couples TRBV29-1 to TRBJ1-5; D may be TRBD1 (6 bases). V gave up 6 bases and J gave up 5 bases, with 17 bases separating them. Germline CDR1 is SQVTM and CDR2 is ANQGSEA. The CDR3 spans 14 residues.

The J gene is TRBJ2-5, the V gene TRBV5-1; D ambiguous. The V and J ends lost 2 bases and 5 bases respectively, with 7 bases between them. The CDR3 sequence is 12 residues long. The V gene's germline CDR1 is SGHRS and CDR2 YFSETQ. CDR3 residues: CASSFTGETQYF. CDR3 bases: TGCGCCAGCAGCTTCACCGGGGAGACCCAGTACTTC.

CDR3 protein: CASSLGGKDSYEQYF. CDR3 DNA: TGTGCCAGCAGCTTGGGAGGGAAGGACTCCTACGAGCAGTACTTC. The chain combines TRBV5-5 with TRBJ2-7; D might be TRBD2 (5 bases). Germline loops: CDR1 SGHKS, CDR2 YYEKEE (reference sequence). Trimming left V 0 bases short and J 0 bases short, with 10 bases between. The CDR3 totals 15 residues. The whole variable domain, remainder taken from reference TRBV5-5 and TRBJ2-7, is DAGVTQSPTHLIKTRGQQVTLRCSPISGHKSVSWYQQVLGQGPQFIFQYYEKEERGRGNFPDRFSARQFPNYSSELNVNALLLGDSALYLCASSLGGKDSYEQYFGPGTRLTVT.

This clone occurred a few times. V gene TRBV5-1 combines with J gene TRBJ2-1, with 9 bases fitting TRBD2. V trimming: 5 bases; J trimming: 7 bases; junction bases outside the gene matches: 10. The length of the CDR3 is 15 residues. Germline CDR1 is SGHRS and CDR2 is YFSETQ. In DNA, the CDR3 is TGCGCCAGCAGATCAAGCGGGAGGACGATAAATGAGCAGTTCTTC. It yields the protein CASRSSGRTINEQFF.

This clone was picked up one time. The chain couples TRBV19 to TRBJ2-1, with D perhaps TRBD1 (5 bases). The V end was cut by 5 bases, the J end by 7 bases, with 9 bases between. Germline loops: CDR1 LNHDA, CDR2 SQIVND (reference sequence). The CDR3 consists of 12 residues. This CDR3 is CASSGAWNEQFF. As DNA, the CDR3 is TGTGCCAGTAGTGGGGCGTGGAATGAGCAGTTCTTC.

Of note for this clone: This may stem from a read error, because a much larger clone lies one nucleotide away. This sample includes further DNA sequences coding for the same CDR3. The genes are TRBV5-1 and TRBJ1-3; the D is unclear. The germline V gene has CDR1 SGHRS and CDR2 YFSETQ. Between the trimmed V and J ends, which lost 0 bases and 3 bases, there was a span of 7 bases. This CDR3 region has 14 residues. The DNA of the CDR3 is TGCGCCAGCAGCTTGGGGACGGATGGAAACACCATATATTTT. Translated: CASSLGTDGNTIYF.

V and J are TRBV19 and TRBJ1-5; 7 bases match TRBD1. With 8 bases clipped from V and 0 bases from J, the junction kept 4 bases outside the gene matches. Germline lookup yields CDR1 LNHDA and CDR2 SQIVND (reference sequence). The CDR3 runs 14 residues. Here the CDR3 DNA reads TGTGCCAGTCGGGACAGCTATAGCAATCAGCCCCAGCATTTT. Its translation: CASRDSYSNQPQHF.